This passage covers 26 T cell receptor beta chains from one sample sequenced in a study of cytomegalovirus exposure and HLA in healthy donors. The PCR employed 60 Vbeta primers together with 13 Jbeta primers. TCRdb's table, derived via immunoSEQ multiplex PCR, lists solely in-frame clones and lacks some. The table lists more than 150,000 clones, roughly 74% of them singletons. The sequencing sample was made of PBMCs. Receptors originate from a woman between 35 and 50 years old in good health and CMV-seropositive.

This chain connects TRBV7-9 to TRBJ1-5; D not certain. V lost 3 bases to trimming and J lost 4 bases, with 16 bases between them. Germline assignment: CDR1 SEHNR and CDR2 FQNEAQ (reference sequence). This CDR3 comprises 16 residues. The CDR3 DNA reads TGTGCCAGCAGCTTTGGAGACGGCGCTAGAAATCAGCCCCAGCATTTT. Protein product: CASSFGDGARNQPQHF.

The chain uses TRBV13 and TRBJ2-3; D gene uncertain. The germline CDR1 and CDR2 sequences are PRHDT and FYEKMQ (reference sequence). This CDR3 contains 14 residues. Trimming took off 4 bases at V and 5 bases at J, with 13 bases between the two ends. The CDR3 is CASSSFPPGDTQYF. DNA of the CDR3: TGTGCCAGCAGCTCCTTCCCCCCGGGAGATACGCAGTATTTT. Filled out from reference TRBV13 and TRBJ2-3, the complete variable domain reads AAGVIQSPRHLIKEKRETATLKCYPIPRHDTVYWYQQGPGQDPQFLISFYEKMQSDKGSIPDRFSAQQFSDYHSELNMSSLELGDSALYFCASSSFPPGDTQYFGPGTRLTVL.

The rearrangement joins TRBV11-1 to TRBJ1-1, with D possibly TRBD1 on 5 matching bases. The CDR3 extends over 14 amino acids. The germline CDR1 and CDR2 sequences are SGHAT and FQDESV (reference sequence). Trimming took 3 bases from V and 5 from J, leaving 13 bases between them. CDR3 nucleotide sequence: TGTGCCAGCAGCTTGGGAGGGGAATGGACTGAAGCTTTCTTT. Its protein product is CASSLGGEWTEAFF.

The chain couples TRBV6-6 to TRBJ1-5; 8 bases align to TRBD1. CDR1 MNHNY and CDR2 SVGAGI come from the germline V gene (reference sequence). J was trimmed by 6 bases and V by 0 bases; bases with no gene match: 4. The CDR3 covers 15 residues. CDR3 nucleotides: TGTGCCAGCAGTTACTCGAGGGGGACAGGTCAGCCCCAGCATTTT. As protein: CASSYSRGTGQPQHF.

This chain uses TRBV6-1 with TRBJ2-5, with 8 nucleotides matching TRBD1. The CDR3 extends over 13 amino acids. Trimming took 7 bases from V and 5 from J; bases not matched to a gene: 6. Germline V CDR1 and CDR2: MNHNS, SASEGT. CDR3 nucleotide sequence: TGTGCCAGCAACAGGGGGATTTTGGAGACCCAGTACTTC. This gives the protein CASNRGILETQYF.

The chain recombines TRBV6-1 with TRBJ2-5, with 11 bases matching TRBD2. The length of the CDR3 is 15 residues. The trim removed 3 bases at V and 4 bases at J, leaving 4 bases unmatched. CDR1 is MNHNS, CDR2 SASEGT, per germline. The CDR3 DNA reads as TGTGCCAGCAGTGACCTAGCGGGAGGAGGAGAGACCCAGTACTTC. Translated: CASSDLAGGGETQYF.

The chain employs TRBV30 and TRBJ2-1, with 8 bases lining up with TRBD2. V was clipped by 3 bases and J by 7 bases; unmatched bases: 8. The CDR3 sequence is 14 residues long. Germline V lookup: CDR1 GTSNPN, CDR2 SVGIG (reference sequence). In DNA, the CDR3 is TGTGCCTGGAGGCCAGGGACTAGAGTGAATGAGCAGTTCTTC. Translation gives CAWRPGTRVNEQFF.

This chain's CDR3 is CASSLDGQGSAEAFF. CDR3 DNA: TGCGCCAGCAGCTTGGACGGGCAGGGGAGCGCTGAAGCTTTCTTT. The J gene is TRBJ1-1, the V gene TRBV5-1, with a weak D call TRBD1 (6 bases). The CDR3 has 15 amino acids. CDR1 SGHRS and CDR2 YFSETQ come from the germline V gene. V lost 0 bases and J lost 6, with 15 bases in between.

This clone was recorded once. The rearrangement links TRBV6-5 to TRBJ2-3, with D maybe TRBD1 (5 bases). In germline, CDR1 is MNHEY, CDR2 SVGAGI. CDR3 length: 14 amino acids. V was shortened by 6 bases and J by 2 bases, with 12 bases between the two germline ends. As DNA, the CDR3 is TGTGCCAGCAGAACCCTAGGGGACACAGATACGCAGTATTTT. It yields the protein CASRTLGDTDTQYF.

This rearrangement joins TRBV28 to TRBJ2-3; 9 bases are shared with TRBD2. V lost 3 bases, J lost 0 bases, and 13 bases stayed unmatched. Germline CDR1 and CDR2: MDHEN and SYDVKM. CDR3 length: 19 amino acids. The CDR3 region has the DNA TGTGCCAGCAGTTTTCCCGGTCTAGCGGGACAGACTAGCACAGATACGCAGTATTTT. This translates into CASSFPGLAGQTSTDTQYF.

The CDR3 reads CASTLSGSSANTGELFF. The CDR3, as DNA: TGCGCCAGCACCTTATCCGGGTCGTCGGCGAACACCGGGGAGCTGTTTTTT. The chain has TRBV5-1 and TRBJ2-2; D remains unclear. Looked up from germline, CDR1 is SGHRS and CDR2 is YFSETQ. The V end was cut by 6 bases, the J end by 0 bases, with 18 bases between. The CDR3 runs 17 residues.

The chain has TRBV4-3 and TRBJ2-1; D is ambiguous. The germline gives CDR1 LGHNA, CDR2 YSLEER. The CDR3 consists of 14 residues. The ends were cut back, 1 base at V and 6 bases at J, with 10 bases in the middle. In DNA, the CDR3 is TGCGCCAGCAGCCAAGGGAACGACTTCAATGAGCAGTTCTTC. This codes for CASSQGNDFNEQFF.

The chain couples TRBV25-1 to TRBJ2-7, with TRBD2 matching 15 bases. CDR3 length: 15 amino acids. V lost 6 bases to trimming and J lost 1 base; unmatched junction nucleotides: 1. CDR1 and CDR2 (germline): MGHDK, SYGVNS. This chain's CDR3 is CASRGLAGGSYEQYF. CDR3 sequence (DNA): TGTGCCAGCAGAGGACTAGCGGGAGGGTCCTACGAGCAGTACTTC.

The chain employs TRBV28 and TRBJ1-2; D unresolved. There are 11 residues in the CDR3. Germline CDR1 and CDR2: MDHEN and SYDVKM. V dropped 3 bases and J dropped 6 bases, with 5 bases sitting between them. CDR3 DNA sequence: TGTGCCAGCAGTTTGGCACATGGCTACACCTTC. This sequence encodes CASSLAHGYTF.

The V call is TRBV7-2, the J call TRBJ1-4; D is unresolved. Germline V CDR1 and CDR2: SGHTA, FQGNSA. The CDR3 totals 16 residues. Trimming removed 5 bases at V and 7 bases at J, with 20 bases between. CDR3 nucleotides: TGTGCCAGCAGCCACACCCTCACAGACAACGGTGAAAAACTGTTTTTT. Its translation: CASSHTLTDNGEKLFF.

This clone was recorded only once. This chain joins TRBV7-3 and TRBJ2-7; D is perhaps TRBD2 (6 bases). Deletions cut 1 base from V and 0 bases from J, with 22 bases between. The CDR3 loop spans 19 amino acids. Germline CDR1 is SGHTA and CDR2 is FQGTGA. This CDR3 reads CASSLRQKRARQVSYEQYF. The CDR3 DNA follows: TGTGCCAGCAGCTTAAGACAAAAGCGGGCAAGACAAGTCTCCTACGAGCAGTACTTC.

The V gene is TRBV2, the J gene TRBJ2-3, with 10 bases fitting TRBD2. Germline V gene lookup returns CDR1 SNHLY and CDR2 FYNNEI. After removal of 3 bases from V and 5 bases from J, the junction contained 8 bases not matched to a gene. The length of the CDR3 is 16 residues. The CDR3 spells CASSEALAGAIDTQYF. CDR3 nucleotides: TGTGCCAGCAGTGAGGCCCTAGCGGGAGCTATAGATACGCAGTATTTT. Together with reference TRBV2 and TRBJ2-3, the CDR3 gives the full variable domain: EPEVTQTPSHQVTQMGQEVILRCVPISNHLYFYWYRQILGQKVEFLVSFYNNEISEKSEIFDDQFSVERPDGSNFTLKIRSTKLEDSAMYFCASSEALAGAIDTQYFGPGTRLTVL.

CDR3 amino acids: CASSRHTGTGGSNEQFF. The CDR3, as DNA: TGTGCCAGCAGCCGTCATACCGGGACAGGGGGATCCAATGAGCAGTTCTTC. The genes are TRBV11-2 and TRBJ2-1; 11 bases are a match to TRBD1. Trimming at V came to 5 bases and at J to 6 bases, leaving 12 bases not matched to a gene. Germline values: CDR1 SGHAT, CDR2 FQNNGV. The CDR3 extends over 17 amino acids. The full variable domain, its missing parts supplied by reference TRBV11-2 and TRBJ2-1, is EAGVAQSPRYKIIEKRQSVAFWCNPISGHATLYWYQQILGQGPKLLIQFQNNGVVDDSQLPKDRFSAERLKGVDSTLKIQPAKLEDSAVYLCASSRHTGTGGSNEQFFGPGTRLTVL.

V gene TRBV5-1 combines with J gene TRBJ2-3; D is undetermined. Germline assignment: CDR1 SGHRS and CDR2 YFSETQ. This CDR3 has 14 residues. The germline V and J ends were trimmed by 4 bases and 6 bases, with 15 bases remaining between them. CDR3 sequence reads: CASSPRLTPDTQYF. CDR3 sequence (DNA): TGCGCCAGCAGCCCGCGGCTCACGCCGGATACGCAGTATTTT.

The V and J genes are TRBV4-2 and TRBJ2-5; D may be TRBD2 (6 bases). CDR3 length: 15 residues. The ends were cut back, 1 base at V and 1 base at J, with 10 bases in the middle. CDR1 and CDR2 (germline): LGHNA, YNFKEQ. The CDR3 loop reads CASSQVGSGQETQYF. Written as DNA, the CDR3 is TGTGCCAGCAGCCAAGTGGGTAGCGGCCAAGAGACCCAGTACTTC.

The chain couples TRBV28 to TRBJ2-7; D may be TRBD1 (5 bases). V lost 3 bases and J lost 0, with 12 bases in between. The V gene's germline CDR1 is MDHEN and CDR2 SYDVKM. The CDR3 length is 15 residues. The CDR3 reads CASSFAQGLSYEQYF. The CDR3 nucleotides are TGTGCCAGCAGTTTCGCGCAGGGCCTCTCCTACGAGCAGTACTTC.

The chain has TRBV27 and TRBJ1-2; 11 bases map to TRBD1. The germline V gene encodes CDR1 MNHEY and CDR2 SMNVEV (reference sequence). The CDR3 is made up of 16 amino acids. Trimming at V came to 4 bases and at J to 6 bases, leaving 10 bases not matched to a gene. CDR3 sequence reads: CASSSTAGQGAHGYTF. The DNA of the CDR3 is TGTGCCAGCAGTTCCACCGCCGGACAGGGGGCTCATGGCTACACCTTC.

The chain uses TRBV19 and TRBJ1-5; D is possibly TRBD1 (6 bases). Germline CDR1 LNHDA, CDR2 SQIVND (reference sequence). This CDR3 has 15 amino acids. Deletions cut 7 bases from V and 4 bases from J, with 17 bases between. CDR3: CASTPSGQPNQPQHF. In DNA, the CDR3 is TGTGCCAGTACCCCGTCGGGACAACCGAATCAGCCCCAGCATTTT.

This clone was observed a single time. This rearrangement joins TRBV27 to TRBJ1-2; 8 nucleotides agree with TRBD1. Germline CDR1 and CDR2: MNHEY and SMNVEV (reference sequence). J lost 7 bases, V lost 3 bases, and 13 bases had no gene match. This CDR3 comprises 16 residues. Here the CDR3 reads CASSFYGRGRLGGYTF. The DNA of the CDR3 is TGTGCCAGCAGTTTCTATGGCAGGGGGCGGCTAGGTGGCTACACCTTC.

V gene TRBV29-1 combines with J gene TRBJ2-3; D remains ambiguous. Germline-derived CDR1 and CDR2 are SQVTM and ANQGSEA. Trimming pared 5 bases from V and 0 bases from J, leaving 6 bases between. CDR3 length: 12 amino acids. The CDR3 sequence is CSVFTSTDTQYF. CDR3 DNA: TGCAGCGTTTTCACTAGCACAGATACGCAGTATTTT.

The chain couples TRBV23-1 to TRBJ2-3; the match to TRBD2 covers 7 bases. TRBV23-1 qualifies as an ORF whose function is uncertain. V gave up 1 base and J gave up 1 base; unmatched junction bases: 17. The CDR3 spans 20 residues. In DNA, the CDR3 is TGCGCCAGCAGTCAATTGGTTTCAGCGGGAAGGGAAGTTGGCACAGATACGCAGTATTTT. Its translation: CASSQLVSAGREVGTDTQYF.